Presented here are 15 T cell receptor beta chains from one specimen sequenced in a study of blood T cells in healthy people across ages. A second about 7 to 11 cycle PCR used barcoded and J-beta primers. TCRdb recomputed calls from the 5' RACE reads with MiXCR, one row per CDR3 protein. Of more than 650,000 distinct CDR3 sequences listed, about 53% are singletons. The sample comprised blood. The receptors were sampled from a man older than 75 in good health.

This clonotype was seen a few times. CDR3: CAISGNDNEQFF. Here the CDR3 DNA reads TGTGCCATCAGTGGGAACGACAATGAGCAGTTCTTC. The rearrangement uses TRBV10-3 and TRBJ2-1; no reliable D call. V lost 4 bases, J lost 5 bases, and 6 bases lay in between. CDR1 is ENHRY, CDR2 SYGVKD, per germline. The CDR3 spans 12 residues.

This clonotype was detected a few times. V and J are TRBV6-2 or TRBV6-3 and TRBJ2-6; D perhaps matches TRBD2 (5 bases). Trimming removed 0 bases at V and 2 bases at J, with 8 bases between. There are 16 residues in the CDR3. From germline, CDR1 is MNHEY and CDR2 SVGEGT. The CDR3 spells CASSYSRGTGANVLTF. CDR3 DNA sequence: TGTGCCAGCAGTTACTCGAGAGGGACTGGGGCCAACGTCCTGACTTTC.

The chain recombines TRBV4-1 with TRBJ2-5; a possible D gene is TRBD1 (6 bases). With the DNA end fitting TRBJ2-7 better, the J assignment may be wrong. The germline V gene encodes CDR1 MGHRA and CDR2 YSYEKL. The CDR3 consists of 15 residues. CDR3 loop: CASSQAGLRGGEQYF. CDR3 coding DNA: TGCGCCAGCAGCCAAGCAGGACTCCGAGGGGGCGAGCAGTACTTC.

The V call is TRBV7-2, the J call TRBJ2-7; 10 nucleotides line up with TRBD1. CDR1 is SGHTA and CDR2 is FQGNSA in the germline V gene. The V and J ends lost 3 bases and 2 bases, in that order; junction bases with no gene match: 4. The CDR3 runs 15 residues. The CDR3 sequence is CASSFTGTGAYEQYF. For the CDR3, the DNA is TGTGCCAGCAGCTTTACCGGGACAGGGGCCTACGAGCAGTACTTC.

V usage is TRBV12-3 or TRBV12-4 and J usage is TRBJ1-1, with D hard to call. The CDR3 is made up of 11 amino acids. V lost 4 bases and J lost 6, with 6 bases in between. Here the CDR3 reads CASSSWAEAFF. In nucleotides, the CDR3 is TGTGCCAGCAGTTCCTGGGCTGAAGCTTTCTTT.

The rearrangement links TRBV7-2 to TRBJ2-5; D remains unclear. The CDR3 has 14 residues. Germline-derived CDR1 and CDR2 are SGHTA and FQGNSA. V was trimmed by 4 bases and J by 4 bases, leaving 13 bases between them. CDR3 protein: CASSSQPRVETQYF. The CDR3 DNA reads TGTGCCAGCAGCTCACAGCCCCGGGTAGAGACCCAGTACTTC.

The chain has TRBV29-1 and TRBJ2-1; 7 bases fit TRBD2. The J call may be in error: the DNA end matches TRBJ2-7 better. Germline V gene lookup returns CDR1 SQVTM and CDR2 ANQGSEA. The CDR3 has 14 amino acids. The CDR3 here is CSVLRRETYNEQYF. DNA of the CDR3: TGCAGCGTCCTTCGGCGGGAGACCTACAATGAGCAGTACTTC.

The table lists this clonotype with a few counts. V usage is TRBV29-1 and J usage is TRBJ2-3; D gene uncertain. The CDR3 is 11 amino acids. CDR1 and CDR2 (germline): SQVTM, ANQGSEA. V lost 5 bases, J lost 6 bases, and 9 bases lay in between. DNA of the CDR3: TGCAGCGTTTCTCACTCGGATACGCAGTATTTT. This codes for CSVSHSDTQYF.

The chain combines TRBV2 with TRBJ1-1, with D possibly matching TRBD1 (6 bases). The germline gives CDR1 SNHLY, CDR2 FYNNEI. Trimming stripped 8 bases from V and 1 base from J, with 20 bases between. There are 16 residues in the CDR3. CDR3 sequence reads: CASPRTGARGNTEAFF. The CDR3 nucleotides are TGTGCCAGCCCGAGGACGGGGGCGCGGGGGAACACTGAAGCTTTCTTT. Based on the CDR3 plus reference TRBV2 and TRBJ1-1, the full variable domain is EPEVTQTPSHQVTQMGQEVILRCVPISNHLYFYWYRQILGQKVEFLVSFYNNEISEKSEIFDDQFSVERPDGSNFTLKIRSTKLEDSAMYFCASPRTGARGNTEAFFGQGTRLTVV.

The V call is TRBV7-3, the J call TRBJ1-5; perhaps TRBD1 as D (5 bases). CDR1 is SGHTA and CDR2 is FQGTGA in the germline V gene. V dropped 7 bases and J dropped 0 bases, with 16 bases sitting between them. The CDR3 has 16 amino acids. CDR3 protein: CASNPGRGYSNQPQHF. CDR3 in DNA: TGTGCCAGCAACCCAGGGCGAGGGTATAGCAATCAGCCCCAGCATTTT.

In its sample, this clonotype was seen a few times. The chain combines TRBV24-1 with TRBJ2-1; D is ambiguous. The germline CDR1 and CDR2 sequences are KGHDR and SFDVKD. This CDR3 spans 15 amino acids. Trimming left V 6 bases short and J 6 bases short, with 17 bases between. This chain's CDR3 is CATSSNSKGSNEQFF. Written as DNA, the CDR3 is TGTGCCACCAGTTCCAACTCCAAGGGAAGCAATGAGCAGTTCTTC.

In its sample, this clonotype was seen a few times. A single base separates this from a much larger clone, so it may be a read error. The V gene is TRBV15, the J gene TRBJ2-1, with D perhaps matching TRBD1 or TRBD2 (6 bases each). This CDR3 is 14 amino acids long. Trimming pared 8 bases from V and 2 bases from J, leaving 13 bases between. Germline CDR1 LNHNV, CDR2 YYDKDF (reference sequence). CDR3 coding DNA: TGTGCCACCGGCGAGGGGGGACCCTACAATGAGCAGTTCTTC. As protein: CATGEGGPYNEQFF.

J is TRBJ2-4 and V is TRBV9, with 8 bases that match TRBD2. The CDR3 totals 19 residues. Germline assignment: CDR1 SGDLS and CDR2 YYNGEE. J was trimmed by 13 bases and V by 2 bases; bases with no gene match: 26. The CDR3: CASSVGASGSRYTYNEQYF. The CDR3 DNA sequence: TGTGCCAGCAGCGTTGGGGCTAGCGGGTCTAGATATACTTACAATGAGCAGTACTTC. The variable domain in full, completed from reference TRBV9 and TRBJ2-4, reads DSGVTQTPKHLITATGQRVTLRCSPRSGDLSVYWYQQSLDQGLQFLIQYYNGEERAKGNILERFSAQQFPDLHSELNLSSLELGDSALYFCASSVGASGSRYTYNEQYFGAGTRLSVL.

The chain recombines TRBV6-6 with TRBJ2-3; D unclear. The CDR3 is 12 amino acids. V lost 4 bases and J lost 6, with 8 bases in between. Germline CDR1 and CDR2: MNHNY and SVGAGI (reference sequence). Here the CDR3 DNA reads TGTGCCAGCAGTTCTATTGGGGATACGCAGTATTTT. It yields the protein CASSSIGDTQYF.

This clonotype came up a few times. The chain couples TRBV20-1 to TRBJ2-7, with D perhaps matching TRBD1 or TRBD2 (6 bases each). Between the trimmed V and J ends, which lost 1 base and 4 bases, there was a span of 26 bases. The CDR3 extends over 18 amino acids. The germline V gene encodes CDR1 DFQATT and CDR2 SNEGSKA (reference sequence). The CDR3 region is CSARAPPTSGAIQYEQYF. DNA of the CDR3: TGCAGTGCTAGAGCCCCCCCCACGTCGGGGGCCATTCAGTACGAGCAGTACTTC.